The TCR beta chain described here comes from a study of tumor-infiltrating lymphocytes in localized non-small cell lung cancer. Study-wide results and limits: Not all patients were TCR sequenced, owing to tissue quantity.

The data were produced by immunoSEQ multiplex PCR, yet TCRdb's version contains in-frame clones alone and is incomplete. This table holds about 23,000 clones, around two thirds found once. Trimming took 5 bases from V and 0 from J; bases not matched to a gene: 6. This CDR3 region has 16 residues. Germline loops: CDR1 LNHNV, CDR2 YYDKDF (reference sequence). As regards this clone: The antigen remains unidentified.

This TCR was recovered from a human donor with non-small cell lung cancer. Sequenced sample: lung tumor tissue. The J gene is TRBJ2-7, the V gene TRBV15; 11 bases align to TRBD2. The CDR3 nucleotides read TGTGCCACCAGCCCGGGACTAGCGGCCCTCTCCTACGAGCAGTACTTC. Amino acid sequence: CATSPGLAALSYEQYF.